This T cell receptor (beta chain) stems from a study of T cells in Graves' hyperthyroidism and ophthalmopathy. Template material for amplifying TCR beta CDR3 regions consisted of RNA transcripts. Primed by the HTBI set, a first-round RT-PCR was run on the TCR CDR3. TCRdb redid the calling of the multiplex PCR reads with MiXCR, one entry per CDR3 protein. The data contain approximately 490,000 distinct CDR3 sequences, about 20% of them seen just once; the ten biggest clones take up 49%. From germline, CDR1 is KGHSH and CDR2 LQKENI. The CDR3 runs to 16 residues. V trimming: 2 bases; J trimming: 6 bases; junction bases outside the gene matches: 3. Fresh 10 ml peripheral blood yielded PBMCs.

The sequence derives from a woman aged 70 to 79 with Graves' ophthalmopathy. The chain links TRBV18 to TRBJ2-2; 13 nucleotides match TRBD2. The specimen sequenced was blood. The CDR3 nucleotides are TGTGCCAGCTCACCAAGGACTAGCGGGAGCCCCGGGGAGCTGTTTTTT. The encoded protein is CASSPRTSGSPGELFF.